These T cell receptor beta chains were read from a single sample in a study of cytomegalovirus exposure and HLA in healthy donors. Sequenced by immunoSEQ multiplex PCR; TCRdb stores in-frame clones only, minus some. The sample holds 200,000 to 300,000 clones; about four fifths are singletons and the top ten take 4.5% to 6%. What was sequenced was PBMCs. These receptors were taken from a woman in her thirties or forties in good health and CMV-seropositive. Each CDR3 is given with its conserved first and last residue. Each record gives: J gene, D gene, V gene, clone size, CDR3 protein, CDR3 DNA. A D gene is named only where the DNA matches it firmly. Clone size is shown for a subset of rows, as once, few, many or a class of expanded clone.

>TRBJ2-1|TRBD2|TRBV19|.
CASSTLPKAGENYNEQFF
TGTGCCAGTAGTACCCTACCTAAAGCGGGAGAAAACTACAATGAGCAGTTCTTC
>TRBJ2-1|.|TRBV7-3|.
CASSPSTGFEQFF
TGTGCCAGCAGCCCTAGTACAGGGTTTGAGCAGTTCTTC
>TRBJ2-1|.|TRBV7-9|once
CSSSWANEQFF
TGTTCCAGCAGCTGGGCGAATGAGCAGTTCTTC
>TRBJ2-5|.|TRBV5-1|.
CASSLTGPTVQETQYF
TGCGCCAGCAGCTTAACAGGGCCTACAGTCCAAGAGACCCAGTACTTC
>TRBJ2-1|TRBD2|TRBV28|once
CASSLLADYNEQFF
TGTGCCAGCAGTTTGCTAGCGGATTACAATGAGCAGTTCTTC
>TRBJ2-6|.|TRBV21-1|.
CASSTRTSEVSAGANVLTF
TGTGCCAGCAGCACTCGGACATCAGAGGTCTCCGCTGGGGCCAACGTCCTGACTTTC
>TRBJ2-1|.|TRBV21-1|.
CARTGFNEQFF
TGTGCCAGAACAGGGTTCAATGAGCAGTTCTTC
>TRBJ2-1|TRBD2|TRBV30|.
CAWSNGGMSSYNEQFF
TGTGCCTGGAGTAACGGGGGGATGAGCTCCTACAATGAGCAGTTCTTC
>TRBJ1-5|.|TRBV6-1|once
CASSEGGGRGQPQHF
TGTGCCAGCAGTGAAGGGGGGGGGAGGGGGCAGCCCCAGCATTTT
>TRBJ1-1|.|TRBV6-1|.
CASTPGGINTEAFF
TGTGCCAGCACCCCCGGGGGGATAAACACTGAAGCTTTCTTT
>TRBJ2-1|.|TRBV7-2|.
CASSLEGSSYNEQFF
TGTGCCAGCAGCTTAGAAGGGAGCTCCTACAATGAGCAGTTCTTC
>TRBJ2-5|TRBD2|TRBV7-8|.
CASSSRFLAGGRQFQYF
TGTGCCAGCAGCTCCCGTTTCCTAGCGGGGGGGAGACAGTTCCAGTACTTC
>TRBJ2-2|.|TRBV5-4|.
CASSLGLVTGELFF
TGTGCCAGCAGCTTGGGCCTAGTCACCGGGGAGCTGTTTTTT
>TRBJ2-2|TRBD2|TRBV6-6|.
CASRREGHGTGELFF
TGTGCCAGCCGGCGGGAGGGCCACGGCACCGGGGAGCTGTTTTTT
>TRBJ2-1|TRBD1|TRBV7-9|once
CASSIGYRGSRWNEQFF
TGTGCCAGCAGCATAGGGTACAGGGGGAGTAGGTGGAATGAGCAGTTCTTC
>TRBJ2-3|TRBD2|TRBV10-2|.
CASSEWASGSTDTQYF
TGCGCCAGCAGTGAGTGGGCTAGCGGCTCCACAGATACGCAGTATTTT
>TRBJ1-1|.|TRBV7-3|.
CASCMGRDTEAFF
TGTGCCAGCTGCATGGGGAGGGATACTGAAGCTTTCTTT
>TRBJ1-2|.|TRBV10-3|.
CAISESVGGSFGYTF
TGTGCCATCAGTGAGTCCGTCGGGGGAAGTTTTGGCTACACCTTC
>TRBJ1-4|.|TRBV4-3|once
CASSQSTGRGEKLFF
TGCGCCAGCAGCCAGTCGACAGGACGAGGTGAAAAACTGTTTTTT
>TRBJ1-5|.|TRBV29-1|.
CSVEENVGAPQHF
TGCAGCGTTGAAGAGAATGTGGGGGCACCCCAGCATTTT
>TRBJ1-5|TRBD1|TRBV27|.
CASSSTGGTSNQPQHF
TGTGCCAGCAGTTCTACAGGGGGCACCAGCAATCAGCCCCAGCATTTT
>TRBJ1-5|.|TRBV18|few
CASSPSGSNQPQHF
TGTGCCAGCTCACCATCCGGGAGCAATCAGCCCCAGCATTTT
>TRBJ1-2|.|TRBV9|.
CASSAGTIFGYTF
TGTGCCAGCAGCGCCGGGACTATATTTGGCTACACCTTC
>TRBJ2-7|.|TRBV5-5|.
CASSIRQAYEQYF
TGTGCCAGCAGCATTCGACAAGCCTACGAGCAGTACTTC
>TRBJ1-1|.|TRBV5-1|.
CASSSVATGENTEAFF
TGCGCCAGCAGCTCGGTGGCGACAGGAGAGAACACTGAAGCTTTCTTT
>TRBJ1-2|TRBD1|TRBV4-1|.
CASSQDYRGSYGYTF
TGCGCCAGCAGCCAAGACTACAGGGGATCCTATGGCTACACCTTC
>TRBJ1-4|.|TRBV7-2|.
CASSFQGLDNEKLFF
TGTGCCAGCAGCTTCCAGGGACTAGACAATGAAAAACTGTTTTTT
>TRBJ1-1|.|TRBV14|.
CASSQDRGRAAEAFF
TGTGCCAGCAGCCAAGATCGGGGTCGGGCGGCTGAAGCTTTCTTT
>TRBJ1-3|.|TRBV14|.
CASSLSRSGNTIYF
TGTGCCAGCAGCCTAAGCAGGTCGGGAAACACCATATATTTT
>TRBJ1-1|.|TRBV4-3|few
CASGGTRNTEAFF
TGCGCCAGCGGAGGGACGAGGAACACTGAAGCTTTCTTT
>TRBJ1-2|.|TRBV7-2|.
CASSLVRFGGYTF
TGTGCCAGCAGCTTAGTCAGGTTCGGTGGCTACACCTTC
>TRBJ2-1|TRBD1|TRBV11-2|.
CASSSNRGFHNEQFF
TGTGCCAGCAGCTCCAACAGGGGATTCCACAATGAGCAGTTCTTC
>TRBJ1-2|.|TRBV7-9|.
CASNLEQGYGYTF
TGTGCCAGCAACTTAGAGCAGGGCTATGGCTACACCTTC
>TRBJ2-7|TRBD2|TRBV6-4|.
CARSGKSSGGSFYEQYF
TGTGCCAGAAGTGGGAAGTCTAGCGGGGGCTCTTTTTACGAGCAGTACTTC
>TRBJ2-5|TRBD1|TRBV5-4|.
CASSPRQGLVRSQETQYF
TGTGCCAGCAGCCCTAGACAGGGGTTGGTTCGGTCCCAAGAGACCCAGTACTTC